These T cell receptor beta chains were read from a single sample in a study of shared clonotypes between healthy human individuals. Here immunoSEQ multiplex PCR was the method, and the copy in TCRdb shows in-frame clones only, minus some. Altogether 450,000 to 550,000 clones are present, 79% being singletons, with the ten largest covering under 15%. The sequenced sample consisted of PBMCs. These receptors originate from a woman aged 40-49 years in good health. Some clones in this sample may be carry-over from other donors' samples. Each CDR3 is given with its conserved first and last residue. Each record gives: J gene, clone size, V gene, D gene, CDR3 protein, CDR3 DNA. A D gene is named only where the DNA matches it firmly. Clone size is stated in some rows and not others, as once, few, many or a class when expanded.

j_gene: TRBJ2-4; abundance: .; v_gene: TRBV28; d_gene: TRBD1; CDR3aa: CASSPRGTGKNIQYF; CDR3nt: TGTGCCAGCAGCCCCCGCGGGACAGGTAAAAACATTCAGTACTTC
j_gene: TRBJ2-2; abundance: few; v_gene: TRBV5-8; d_gene: TRBD1; CDR3aa: CASSPTFPGQGTGELFF; CDR3nt: TGTGCCAGCAGCCCCACTTTTCCGGGACAGGGAACCGGGGAGCTGTTTTTT
j_gene: TRBJ1-2; abundance: .; v_gene: TRBV15; d_gene: .; CDR3aa: CATSRDLGYGYTF; CDR3nt: TGTGCCACCAGCAGAGATCTAGGCTATGGCTACACCTTC
j_gene: TRBJ2-7; abundance: .; v_gene: TRBV5-1; d_gene: .; CDR3aa: CASKGETFYEQYF; CDR3nt: TGCGCCAGCAAGGGGGAGACATTCTACGAGCAGTACTTC
j_gene: TRBJ1-3; abundance: once; v_gene: TRBV5-4; d_gene: .; CDR3aa: CASSSDPLGAVGNTIYF; CDR3nt: TGTGCCAGCAGCTCTGACCCGCTAGGGGCGGTTGGAAACACCATATATTTT
j_gene: TRBJ1-6; abundance: .; v_gene: TRBV27; d_gene: .; CDR3aa: CASSPPGGQSPLHF; CDR3nt: TGTGCCAGCAGTCCTCCGGGCGGCCAATCACCCCTCCACTTT
j_gene: TRBJ2-1; abundance: .; v_gene: TRBV28; d_gene: .; CDR3aa: CASSSNEQFF; CDR3nt: TGTGCCAGCAGTAGTAATGAGCAGTTCTTC
j_gene: TRBJ1-1; abundance: .; v_gene: TRBV28; d_gene: TRBD1; CDR3aa: CASSLTGQVFVNTEAFF; CDR3nt: TGTGCCAGCAGTTTGACGGGACAGGTTTTTGTGAACACTGAAGCTTTCTTT
j_gene: TRBJ2-4; abundance: .; v_gene: TRBV29-1; d_gene: TRBD1; CDR3aa: CSVEARGPVIQYF; CDR3nt: TGCAGCGTTGAAGCCAGGGGGCCCGTCATTCAGTACTTC
j_gene: TRBJ1-1; abundance: .; v_gene: TRBV2; d_gene: TRBD1; CDR3aa: CASSEWAGGSVTEAFF; CDR3nt: TGTGCCAGCAGTGAGTGGGCAGGGGGCTCGGTCACTGAAGCTTTCTTT
j_gene: TRBJ2-4; abundance: .; v_gene: TRBV27; d_gene: .; CDR3aa: CASSLSLAKNIQYF; CDR3nt: TGTGCCAGCAGTTTATCCTTAGCCAAAAACATTCAGTACTTC
j_gene: TRBJ2-7; abundance: .; v_gene: TRBV7-2; d_gene: TRBD1; CDR3aa: CASSQKQGIPTYEQYF; CDR3nt: TGTGCCAGCAGCCAAAAACAGGGGATCCCGACCTACGAGCAGTACTTC
j_gene: TRBJ1-3; abundance: .; v_gene: TRBV27; d_gene: .; CDR3aa: CASSLTGTLSGNTIYF; CDR3nt: TGTGCCAGCAGTTTAACAGGGACCCTCTCTGGAAACACCATATATTTT
j_gene: TRBJ2-7; abundance: once; v_gene: TRBV5-1; d_gene: TRBD1; CDR3aa: CASSMRTGLVYEQYF; CDR3nt: TGCGCCAGCAGCATGCGGACAGGGTTAGTCTACGAGCAGTACTTC
j_gene: TRBJ2-1; abundance: .; v_gene: TRBV5-1; d_gene: TRBD1; CDR3aa: CASSQDRVDNEQFF; CDR3nt: TGCGCCAGCTCTCAGGACAGGGTAGACAATGAGCAGTTCTTC
j_gene: TRBJ2-1; abundance: many; v_gene: TRBV6-1; d_gene: .; CDR3aa: CASSESSGSWDNEQFF; CDR3nt: TGTGCCAGCAGTGAATCCTCCGGGAGTTGGGACAATGAGCAGTTCTTC
j_gene: TRBJ2-2; abundance: .; v_gene: TRBV5-1; d_gene: .; CDR3aa: CASGPGGVNTGELFF; CDR3nt: TGCGCCAGCGGCCCCGGCGGGGTGAACACCGGGGAGCTGTTTTTT
j_gene: TRBJ2-7; abundance: .; v_gene: TRBV5-1; d_gene: .; CDR3aa: CASSQLGVATEQYF; CDR3nt: TGCGCCAGCAGTCAACTAGGGGTGGCGACCGAGCAGTACTTC
j_gene: TRBJ1-4; abundance: once; v_gene: TRBV30; d_gene: .; CDR3aa: CAWRDQGRVSEKLFF; CDR3nt: TGTGCCTGGAGGGATCAAGGCAGGGTTTCCGAAAAACTGTTTTTT
j_gene: TRBJ2-2; abundance: .; v_gene: TRBV18; d_gene: .; CDR3aa: CASSPPSLALNTGELFF; CDR3nt: TGTGCCAGCTCACCACCGAGTCTAGCTTTGAACACCGGGGAGCTGTTTTTT
j_gene: TRBJ2-3; abundance: .; v_gene: TRBV7-9; d_gene: .; CDR3aa: CASSPGLRGITDTQYF; CDR3nt: TGTGCCAGCAGCCCGGGACTTCGCGGGATCACAGATACGCAGTATTTT
j_gene: TRBJ2-1; abundance: once; v_gene: TRBV7-2; d_gene: .; CDR3aa: CASSDTGNEQFF; CDR3nt: TGTGCCAGCAGCGATACAGGCAATGAGCAGTTCTTC
j_gene: TRBJ2-7; abundance: many; v_gene: TRBV11-2; d_gene: .; CDR3aa: CASSFRGTVIHEQYF; CDR3nt: TGTGCCAGCAGCTTCCGGGGGACAGTGATACACGAGCAGTACTTC
j_gene: TRBJ2-1; abundance: .; v_gene: TRBV11-2; d_gene: TRBD2; CDR3aa: CASSLRLAGGSRTYNEQFF; CDR3nt: TGTGCCAGCAGCTTACGACTAGCGGGAGGATCGCGGACCTACAATGAGCAGTTCTTC
j_gene: TRBJ2-1; abundance: .; v_gene: TRBV28; d_gene: .; CDR3aa: CASSSPGHNEQFF; CDR3nt: TGTGCCAGCAGTTCCCCCGGACACAATGAGCAGTTCTTC
j_gene: TRBJ2-3; abundance: .; v_gene: TRBV2; d_gene: TRBD2; CDR3aa: CASRELAGVIDTQYF; CDR3nt: TGTGCCAGCAGGGAACTAGCGGGAGTGATAGATACGCAGTATTTT
j_gene: TRBJ2-1; abundance: many; v_gene: TRBV11-2; d_gene: .; CDR3aa: CASSLDRGASEQFF; CDR3nt: TGTGCCAGCAGCTTAGATAGGGGGGCGTCTGAGCAGTTCTTC
j_gene: TRBJ2-1; abundance: .; v_gene: TRBV25-1; d_gene: TRBD1; CDR3aa: CASSAGTGDLDEQFF; CDR3nt: TGTGCCAGCAGTGCCGGGACAGGGGATCTCGATGAGCAGTTCTTC
j_gene: TRBJ2-5; abundance: once; v_gene: TRBV7-7; d_gene: TRBD1; CDR3aa: CASSSGTGVETQYF; CDR3nt: TGTGCTAGCAGTTCCGGGACAGGGGTAGAGACCCAGTACTTC
j_gene: TRBJ1-2; abundance: few; v_gene: TRBV28; d_gene: .; CDR3aa: CASSLLDARQIYGYTF; CDR3nt: TGTGCCAGCAGTTTACTCGACGCGAGACAGATCTATGGCTACACCTTC
j_gene: TRBJ2-5; abundance: .; v_gene: TRBV5-1; d_gene: .; CDR3aa: CASRGTDLETQYF; CDR3nt: TGCGCCAGCCGGGGGACAGACCTAGAGACCCAGTACTTC
j_gene: TRBJ2-7; abundance: .; v_gene: TRBV4-1; d_gene: .; CDR3aa: CASSQDQRQGNHEQYF; CDR3nt: TGCGCCAGCAGCCAAGATCAAAGGCAGGGGAACCACGAGCAGTACTTC
j_gene: TRBJ2-7; abundance: .; v_gene: TRBV5-1; d_gene: TRBD2; CDR3aa: CASSFLTSGPTYEQYF; CDR3nt: TGCGCCAGCAGCTTCCTGACTAGCGGGCCCACCTACGAGCAGTACTTC
j_gene: TRBJ1-1; abundance: .; v_gene: TRBV28; d_gene: .; CDR3aa: CASSPRLFAEAFF; CDR3nt: TGTGCCAGCAGCCCGCGGTTGTTCGCTGAAGCTTTCTTT
j_gene: TRBJ2-1; abundance: .; v_gene: TRBV19; d_gene: TRBD2; CDR3aa: CASSIDPPRGGMQFF; CDR3nt: TGTGCCAGTAGTATAGATCCCCCCCGGGGGGGTATGCAGTTCTTC
j_gene: TRBJ1-2; abundance: .; v_gene: TRBV27; d_gene: .; CDR3aa: CASSLGQNYGYTF; CDR3nt: TGTGCCAGCAGTTTAGGACAGAACTATGGCTACACCTTC
j_gene: TRBJ1-3; abundance: .; v_gene: TRBV29-1; d_gene: .; CDR3aa: CSVAWDSGNTIYF; CDR3nt: TGCAGCGTTGCTTGGGACTCTGGAAACACCATATATTTT
j_gene: TRBJ2-7; abundance: .; v_gene: TRBV5-1; d_gene: TRBD2; CDR3aa: CASSEGLAGYEQYF; CDR3nt: TGCGCCAGCAGCGAGGGACTAGCGGGATACGAGCAGTACTTC
j_gene: TRBJ2-7; abundance: once; v_gene: TRBV6-5; d_gene: .; CDR3aa: CASSYGRSSYEQYF; CDR3nt: TGTGCCAGCAGTTACGGGCGGAGCTCCTACGAGCAGTACTTC
j_gene: TRBJ1-4; abundance: .; v_gene: TRBV11-2; d_gene: .; CDR3aa: CASTPRAGEKLFF; CDR3nt: TGTGCCAGCACCCCGCGGGCTGGGGAAAAACTGTTTTTT
j_gene: TRBJ2-5; abundance: .; v_gene: TRBV29-1; d_gene: TRBD1; CDR3aa: CSVEDTRTGGGLYQETQYF; CDR3nt: TGCAGCGTTGAAGATACTCGGACAGGGGGGGGACTGTACCAAGAGACCCAGTACTTC